A selection of T cell receptor beta chains follows, all from one sample in a study of T cells in Graves' hyperthyroidism and ophthalmopathy. TCRdb reprocessed the multiplex PCR reads via MiXCR and lists one record per CDR3 protein. The sample yields approximately 600,000 distinct CDR3 sequences, approximately 15% seen once. What was sequenced was blood. Receptors originate from a woman aged 18-29 years with Graves' ophthalmopathy. Both conserved end residues are part of each CDR3. D genes are given only for firm matches. Clone size is given for some rows only: seen once, a few or many times, or a class if the clone is expanded.

TGCAGTGCTATATGGACTAGCGGACTACTCTCCTACAATGAGCAGTTCTTC,CSAIWTSGLLSYNEQFF,TRBV20-1,many,TRBD2,TRBJ2-1
TGTGCCTGGAGTTTGACACTGAATCAGCCCCAGCATTTT,CAWSLTLNQPQHF,TRBV30,many,-,TRBJ1-5
TGTGCCAGCTCACCACTAGGGCAGTCCTACGAGCAGTACTTC,CASSPLGQSYEQYF,TRBV18,many,-,TRBJ2-7
TGTGCCAGCAGTACCTCGGGGGCCTTTGGGGGCTACACCTTC,CASSTSGAFGGYTF,TRBV12-3/TRBV12-4,many,-,TRBJ1-2
TGTGCCAGCAGTTACAAACGACGGCTTACAGGGATCGGCACTGAAGCTTTCTTT,CASSYKRRLTGIGTEAFF,TRBV6-5,-,-,TRBJ1-1
TGTGCCAGCAGTGACACCTCCACCGGGGAGCTGTTTTTT,CASSDTSTGELFF,TRBV6-1,many,-,TRBJ2-2
TGCGCCAGCAGCTTGGACGGGAGGGATGAGCAGTTCTTC,CASSLDGRDEQFF,TRBV5-1,many,TRBD2,TRBJ2-1
TGTGCCAGCGCACCGATGGAGACAAACCCCTACGAGCAGTACTTC,CASAPMETNPYEQYF,TRBV9,few,-,TRBJ2-7
TGTGCCAGCAGTTCCGGGACTAGCGGGAGGGCCGGGGAAGAGACCCAGTACTTC,CASSSGTSGRAGEETQYF,TRBV27,-,TRBD2,TRBJ2-5
TGCGCCAGCAGTTTCGGAGGGGTCACCGGGGAGCTGTTTTTT,CASSFGGVTGELFF,TRBV6-5,-,-,TRBJ2-2
TGTGCCAGCGGGGAGACAGGGTTTACTGAAGCTTTCTTT,CASGETGFTEAFF,TRBV6-2/TRBV6-3,-,TRBD1,TRBJ1-1
TGCGCCAGCAGCCGCCCCGACGGGGGCTCAGGCAATGAGCAGTTCTTC,CASSRPDGGSGNEQFF,TRBV4-1,few,-,TRBJ2-1
TGTGCCAGCAGTTTACTATCGTGGTACAGGGTCACCGGGGAGCTGTTTTTT,CASSLLSWYRVTGELFF,TRBV12-3/TRBV12-4,-,-,TRBJ2-2
TGTGCCAGCAGACCAGACAGGCGGGGGGGTCAGCCCCAGCATTTT,CASRPDRRGGQPQHF,TRBV27,many,-,TRBJ1-5
TGTGCCAGCAGCCCAGGGACAGATTATGTGGAGACCCAGTACTTC,CASSPGTDYVETQYF,TRBV7-6,many,TRBD1,TRBJ2-5
TGTGCCAGCAGAGCCGAGGGTGTTACGCAGTATTTT,CASRAEGVTQYF,TRBV28,many,-,TRBJ2-3
TGCAGCGCCCAATCAGGGCAAAATGAAGCTTTCTTT,CSAQSGQNEAFF,TRBV29-1,-,-,TRBJ1-1